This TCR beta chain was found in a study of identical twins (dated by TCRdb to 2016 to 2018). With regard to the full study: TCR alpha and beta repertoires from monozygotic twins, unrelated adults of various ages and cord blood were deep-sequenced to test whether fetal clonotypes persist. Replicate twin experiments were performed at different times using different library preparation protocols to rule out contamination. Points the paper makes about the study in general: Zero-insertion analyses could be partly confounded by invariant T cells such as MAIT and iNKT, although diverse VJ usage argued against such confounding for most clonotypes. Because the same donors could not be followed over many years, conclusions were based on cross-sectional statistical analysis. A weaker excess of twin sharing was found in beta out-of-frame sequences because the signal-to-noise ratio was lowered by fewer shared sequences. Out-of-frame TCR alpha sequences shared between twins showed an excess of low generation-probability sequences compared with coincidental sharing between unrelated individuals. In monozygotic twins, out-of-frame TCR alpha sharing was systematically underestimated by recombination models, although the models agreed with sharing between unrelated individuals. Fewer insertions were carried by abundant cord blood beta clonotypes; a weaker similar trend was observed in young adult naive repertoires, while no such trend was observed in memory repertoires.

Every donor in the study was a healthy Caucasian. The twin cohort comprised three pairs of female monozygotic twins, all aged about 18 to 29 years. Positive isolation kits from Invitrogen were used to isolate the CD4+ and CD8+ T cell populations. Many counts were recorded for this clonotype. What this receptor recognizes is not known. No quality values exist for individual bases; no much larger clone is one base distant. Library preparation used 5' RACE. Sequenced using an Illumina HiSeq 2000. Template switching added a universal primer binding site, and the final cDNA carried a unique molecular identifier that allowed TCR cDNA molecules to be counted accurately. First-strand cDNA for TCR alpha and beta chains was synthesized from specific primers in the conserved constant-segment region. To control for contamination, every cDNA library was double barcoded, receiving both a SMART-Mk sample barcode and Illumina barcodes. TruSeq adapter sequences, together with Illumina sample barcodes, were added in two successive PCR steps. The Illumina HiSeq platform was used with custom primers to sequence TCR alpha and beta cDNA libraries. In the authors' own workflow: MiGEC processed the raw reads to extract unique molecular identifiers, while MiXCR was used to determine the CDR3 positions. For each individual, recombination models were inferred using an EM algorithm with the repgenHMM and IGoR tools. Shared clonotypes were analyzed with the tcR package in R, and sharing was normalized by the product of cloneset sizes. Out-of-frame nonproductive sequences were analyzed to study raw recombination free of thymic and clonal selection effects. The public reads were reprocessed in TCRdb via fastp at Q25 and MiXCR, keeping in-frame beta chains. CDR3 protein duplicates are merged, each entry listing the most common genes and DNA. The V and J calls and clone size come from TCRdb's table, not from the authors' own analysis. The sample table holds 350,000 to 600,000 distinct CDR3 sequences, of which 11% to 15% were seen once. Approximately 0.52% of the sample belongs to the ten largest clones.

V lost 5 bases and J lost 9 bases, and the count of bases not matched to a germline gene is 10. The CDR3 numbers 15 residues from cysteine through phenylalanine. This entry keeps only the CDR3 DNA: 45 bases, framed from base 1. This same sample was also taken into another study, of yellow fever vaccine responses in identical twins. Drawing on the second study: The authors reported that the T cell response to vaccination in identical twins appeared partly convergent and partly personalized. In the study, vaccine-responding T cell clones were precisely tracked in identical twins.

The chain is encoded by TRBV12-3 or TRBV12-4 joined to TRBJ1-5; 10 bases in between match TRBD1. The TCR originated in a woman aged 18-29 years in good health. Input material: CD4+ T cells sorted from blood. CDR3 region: CASSTTGGDGRPQHF. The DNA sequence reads TGTGCCAGCAGTACGACAGGGGGCGATGGGCGGCCCCAGCATTTT.